One and the same sample provided the 20 T cell receptor beta chains below, sequenced in a study of cytomegalovirus exposure and HLA in healthy donors. Some clones are missing from TCRdb's copy, which holds only in-frame ones; the method was immunoSEQ multiplex PCR. Counted here are more than 35,000 clones, 85% to 95% occurring once; the ten biggest clones make up about 3.1%. The specimen was PBMCs. Receptors were obtained from a man younger than 35 in good health and CMV-seronegative.

The V gene is TRBV15, the J gene TRBJ1-2; 7 positions match TRBD1. The CDR3 is 14 residues long. From germline, CDR1 is LNHNV and CDR2 YYDKDF (reference sequence). V lost 4 bases and J lost 4; bases outside the gene matches: 6. DNA of the CDR3: TGTGCCACCAGCACCGGACAGGCGTCCTATGGCTACACCTTC. Protein: CATSTGQASYGYTF.

The genes are TRBV28 and TRBJ2-7, with D unclear. V lost 5 bases to trimming and J lost 0 bases, with 14 bases between them. The CDR3 spans 15 residues. CDR1 is MDHEN and CDR2 is SYDVKM in the germline V gene. CDR3 sequence (DNA): TGTGCCAGCAGTCCGATCGACATCTCCTCCTACGAGCAGTACTTC. It translates to CASSPIDISSYEQYF.

This rearrangement joins TRBV7-8 to TRBJ2-3; 12 bases map to TRBD2. V lost 10 bases to trimming and J lost 2 bases; unmatched junction nucleotides: 7. CDR1 and CDR2 from the germline V gene are SGHVS and FQNEAQ. This CDR3 spans 15 amino acids. CDR3 DNA sequence: TGTGCCACCCGGACTAGCGGGACCCTCACAGATACGCAGTATTTT. It encodes CATRTSGTLTDTQYF.

The chain combines TRBV15 with TRBJ1-2; possibly TRBD1 for D (6 bases). V lost 0 bases to trimming and J lost 4 bases, with 9 bases between them. The CDR3 length is 14 residues. Germline V gives CDR1 LNHNV, CDR2 YYDKDF (reference sequence). CDR3 amino acids: CATSRDRGGYGYTF. The CDR3 nucleotides are TGTGCCACCAGCAGAGATAGAGGGGGCTATGGCTACACCTTC.

DNA of the CDR3: TGCGCCAGCAGGGACAGGGACGAGCAGTACTTC. It codes for CASRDRDEQYF. The chain is built from TRBV4-1 and TRBJ2-7, with 8 nucleotides matching TRBD1. The junction had 0 bases not matched to a gene; V was cut back by 6 bases and J by 5 bases. CDR3 length: 11 amino acids. Per the germline V gene, CDR1 is MGHRA and CDR2 is YSYEKL.

The chain recombines TRBV5-1 with TRBJ2-7; 9 positions agree with TRBD1. V was pared by 1 base and J by 2 bases, with 7 bases of the junction left unmatched. The CDR3 spans 16 residues. The V gene's germline CDR1 is SGHRS and CDR2 YFSETQ. CDR3 sequence reads: CASSLTAGTGPYEQYF. CDR3 nucleotides: TGCGCCAGCAGCTTGACTGCTGGGACAGGGCCCTACGAGCAGTACTTC.

The V and J genes are TRBV6-4 and TRBJ2-1, with 7 bases that match TRBD2. This CDR3 region has 16 residues. The germline CDR1 and CDR2 sequences are MRHNA and SNTAGT. V lost 4 bases to trimming and J lost 1 base; unmatched junction nucleotides: 7. In DNA, the CDR3 is TGTGCCAGCAGTGCGGCTAGCGGCTCGTCCTACAATGAGCAGTTCTTC. It encodes CASSAASGSSYNEQFF.

This sequence joins TRBV30 and TRBJ2-3, with TRBD2 matching over 9 bases. The CDR3 spans 13 residues. Germline CDR1 GTSNPN, CDR2 SVGIG (reference sequence). The V segment lost 4 bases and the J segment 4 bases; nucleotides outside the gene matches: 3. In DNA, the CDR3 is TGTGCCTGGACTAGCGGGGTGCCAGATACGCAGTATTTT. Protein: CAWTSGVPDTQYF.

As DNA, the CDR3 is TGTGCCAGCAGCTTGCGAGGGGCGGGAGGGTCCTACGAGCAGTACTTC. Protein: CASSLRGAGGSYEQYF. The chain is built from TRBV5-4 and TRBJ2-7; 9 positions agree with TRBD2. Germline values: CDR1 SGHNT, CDR2 YYREEE (reference sequence). V lost 1 base and J lost 1; bases outside the gene matches: 6. CDR3 length: 16 amino acids.

V usage is TRBV19 and J usage is TRBJ2-6, with D hard to call. The CDR3 sequence is 15 residues long. The V gene's germline CDR1 is LNHDA and CDR2 SQIVND (reference sequence). Deletions cut 5 bases from V and 1 base from J, with 9 bases between. Written as DNA, the CDR3 is TGTGCCAGTAGTTTAATTACTTCTGGGGCCAACGTCCTGACTTTC. Its translation: CASSLITSGANVLTF. Looking up the rest from reference TRBV19 and TRBJ2-6 gives the full variable domain: DGGITQSPKYLFRKEGQNVTLSCEQNLNHDAMYWYRQDPGQGLRLIYYSQIVNDFQKGDIAEGYSVSREKKESFPLTVTSAQKNPTAFYLCASSLITSGANVLTFGAGSRLTVL.

The chain combines TRBV18 with TRBJ2-1; weak D call: TRBD2 (6 bases). This CDR3 has 13 amino acids. Germline V gene data show CDR1 as KGHSH and CDR2 as LQKENI. Trimming cost V 2 bases and J 10 bases, with 12 bases left between them. The CDR3: CASSPSGVGEQFF. The DNA of the CDR3 is TGTGCCAGCTCACCATCGGGGGTCGGGGAGCAGTTCTTC.

The genes are TRBV30 and TRBJ2-6; 9 bases line up with TRBD2. Germline CDR1 reads GTSNPN; CDR2 reads SVGIG (reference sequence). This CDR3 has 16 amino acids. V was pared by 7 bases and J by 0 bases, with 7 bases of the junction left unmatched. CDR3 nucleotide sequence: TGTGCCTTAGTAGCGGGGGCCTTCTCTGGGGCCAACGTCCTGACTTTC. Translated, it gives CALVAGAFSGANVLTF.

The V gene is TRBV7-9, the J gene TRBJ1-1; a weak D match, TRBD1 (6 bases). Deletions cut 1 base from V and 5 bases from J, with 11 bases between. Germline V gene sequence: CDR1 SEHNR, CDR2 FQNEAQ (reference sequence). This CDR3 has 14 amino acids. The chain's CDR3 is CASSLEGGVTEAFF. As DNA, the CDR3 is TGTGCCAGCAGCTTAGAAGGGGGAGTTACTGAAGCTTTCTTT.

Sample share makes this clone medium-sized. The chain employs TRBV27 and TRBJ1-4; maybe TRBD1 (6 bases). Trimming cost V 3 bases and J 8 bases, with 13 bases left between them. The V gene's germline CDR1 is MNHEY and CDR2 SMNVEV (reference sequence). The CDR3 runs to 14 residues. The CDR3 sequence is CASSFGRGHEKLFF. In nucleotides, the CDR3 is TGTGCCAGCAGTTTCGGGAGGGGACACGAAAAACTGTTTTTT.

This chain connects TRBV6-4 to TRBJ1-2; perhaps TRBD1 as D (5 bases). This CDR3 has 15 residues. Germline-derived CDR1 and CDR2 are MRHNA and SNTAGT. The ends were cut back, 0 bases at V and 5 bases at J, with 13 bases in the middle. CDR3 nucleotides: TGTGCCAGCAGTGACTCTGGCAGGGAGGGTTATGGCTACACCTTC. This encodes CASSDSGREGYGYTF.

The J gene is TRBJ2-7, the V gene TRBV11-2, with D maybe TRBD2 (6 bases). In germline, CDR1 is SGHAT, CDR2 FQNNGV. Trimming removed 2 bases from V and 4 bases from J, with 12 bases in between. This CDR3 is built from 14 residues. This CDR3 reads CASSLRETSYEQYF. CDR3 bases: TGTGCCAGCAGCTTACGGGAGACCTCTTACGAGCAGTACTTC. The variable domain in full, completed from reference TRBV11-2 and TRBJ2-7, reads EAGVAQSPRYKIIEKRQSVAFWCNPISGHATLYWYQQILGQGPKLLIQFQNNGVVDDSQLPKDRFSAERLKGVDSTLKIQPAKLEDSAVYLCASSLRETSYEQYFGPGTRLTVT.

V gene TRBV6-5 combines with J gene TRBJ1-2; 10 nucleotides agree with TRBD1. V gave up 6 bases and J gave up 3 bases; unmatched junction bases: 7. There are 15 residues in the CDR3. Germline-derived CDR1 and CDR2 are MNHEY and SVGAGI. As DNA, the CDR3 is TGTGCCAGCAGCCGATCGGGACAGGGGCACTATGGCTACACCTTC. This sequence encodes CASSRSGQGHYGYTF.

Of note for this clone: The identical CDR3 is also encoded by other nucleotide sequences in the sample. The J gene is TRBJ2-7, the V gene TRBV30; 7 bases agree with TRBD1. Per germline, CDR1 GTSNPN and CDR2 SVGIG (reference sequence). There are 13 residues in the CDR3. J was trimmed by 3 bases and V by 4 bases; bases with no gene match: 6. The CDR3 spells CAWTGQGVYEQYF. The CDR3 DNA sequence: TGTGCCTGGACGGGGCAGGGGGTCTACGAGCAGTACTTC.

V gene TRBV29-1 combines with J gene TRBJ1-1; D unclear. There are 13 residues in the CDR3. Germline V lookup: CDR1 SQVTM, CDR2 ANQGSEA. V lost 7 bases to trimming and J lost 0 bases, with 12 bases between them. CDR3 DNA sequence: TGCAGCGCCCGGGTCCTCATGAACACTGAAGCTTTCTTT. Protein: CSARVLMNTEAFF.

This sequence joins TRBV7-3 and TRBJ2-2, with 9 bases that match TRBD2. V lost 1 base, J lost 4 bases, and 4 bases stayed unmatched. Germline V CDR1 and CDR2: SGHTA, FQGTGA. CDR3 size: 16 residues. CDR3 in DNA: TGTGCCAGCAGCTTAAGGGCGGGGGGGATCACCGGGGAGCTGTTTTTT. This codes for CASSLRAGGITGELFF.